The T cell receptor (beta chain) under discussion was sequenced for a study of cytomegalovirus exposure and HLA in healthy donors. About this clone itself: Antigen specificity is unknown.

The trim removed 4 bases at V and 5 bases at J, leaving 6 bases unmatched. The CDR3 totals 15 residues. Study-level points and caveats: In an earlier analysis, about 87% or about 30%: the productive usage of most TCR beta V segments.

Use of 60 Vbeta and 13 Jbeta primers characterized the PCR. Clones were read by immunoSEQ multiplex PCR, and TCRdb kept only the in-frame ones, dropping some. The data contain fewer than 150,000 clones, 73% of them singletons. This TCR came from a human donor in good health. The sample taken for sequencing was PBMCs. The chain uses TRBV5-3 and TRBJ1-5; 10 bases map to TRBD1. TRBV5-3 is annotated as an ORF whose role is uncertain. The CDR3 sequence is CARSNIGTGDQPQHF. CDR3 nucleotides: TGTGCCAGAAGCAACATAGGGACAGGGGATCAGCCCCAGCATTTT.